This record concerns one T cell receptor (beta chain) sequence. The antigen is undetermined. The record originates from a study of human T cells and chemical hapten exposure. The study's findings and limits: Patch test score tracked positively with PT1 expanded TCR counts.

Time point given: patch test 1, 2 weeks after DPC sensitization. Treatment: therapeutic diphenylcyclopropenone sensitization with weekly scalp DPC. Unseparated into fractions, whole blood served as the source from which total RNA was extracted. Germline lookup yields CDR1 DFQATT and CDR2 SNEGSKA (reference sequence). The CDR3 contains 16 residues. The J segment lost 3 bases and the V segment lost 2 bases, leaving 8 bases of the junction unmatched. Authors' data handling: The number of TCRs in each sample had a median of approximately 99,000 and spanned roughly 23,224 to 750,000. TCRdb re-called the RACE reads through MiXCR, storing one row per CDR3 protein. TCRdb, rather than the study authors, made the V and J calls. The table includes roughly 190,000 distinct CDR3 sequences, 20% to 25% detected once.

The sequence came from a woman in her 50s with alopecia areata. Some clones in this sample may be carry-over from other donors' samples. The chain employs TRBV20-1 and TRBJ2-1; 9 nucleotides line up with TRBD2. The starting material was whole blood, obtained in connection with sensitization to the hapten diphenylcyclopropenone (DPC). CDR3 amino acids: CSARLGLAPFYNEQFF. The CDR3 coding sequence is TGCAGTGCTAGACTGGGACTAGCCCCCTTCTACAATGAGCAGTTCTTC.